The entry below gives a single T cell receptor beta chain sequence along with its context. Its target is unknown. This sample was included in a study of CD8+CD57+ T cells in acquired aplastic anemia. Study-wide results and limits: There were 25 to 35 CD8+ CDR3 sequences that occurred in both patients and controls.

According to the study, genomic DNA was the template for TCR beta VDJ and CDR3 profiling. Via MiXCR, TCRdb re-called the reads, giving one row per CDR3 protein. The table lists about 200,000 distinct CDR3 sequences, 50% to 70% of them singletons. Selection for sequencing was limited to patients who had shown CD8+CD57+ cell expansion by flow cytometry. Every one of the patients had aplastic anemia (severe, acquired). In germline, CDR1 is SQVTM, CDR2 ANQGSEA. The CDR3 has 15 amino acids. Trimming pared 4 bases from V and 0 bases from J, leaving 16 bases between. This TCR derives from a human donor with aplastic anemia. This chain joins TRBV29-1 and TRBJ2-7, with D perhaps matching TRBD2 (5 bases). Material for sequencing was sorted CD4+, CD8+, or CD8+CD57+ T cells (not recorded which) from PBMCs. Here the CDR3 reads CSVVGGDKSSYEQYF. DNA for the CDR3: TGCAGCGTTGTAGGAGGAGATAAGAGCTCCTACGAGCAGTACTTC.